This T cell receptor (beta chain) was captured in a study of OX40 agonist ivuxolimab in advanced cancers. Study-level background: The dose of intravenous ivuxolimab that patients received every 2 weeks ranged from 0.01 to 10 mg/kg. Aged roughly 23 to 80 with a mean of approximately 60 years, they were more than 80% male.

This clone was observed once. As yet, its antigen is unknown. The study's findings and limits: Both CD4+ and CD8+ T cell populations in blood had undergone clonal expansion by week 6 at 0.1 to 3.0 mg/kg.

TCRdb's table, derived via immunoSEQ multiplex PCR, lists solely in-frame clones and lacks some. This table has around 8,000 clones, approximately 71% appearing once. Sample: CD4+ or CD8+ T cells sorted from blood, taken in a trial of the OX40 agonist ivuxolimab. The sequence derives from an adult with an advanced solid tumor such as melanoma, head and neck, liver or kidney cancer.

CDR3 region: CASSLARGGIYEQYF. For the CDR3, the DNA is TGTGCCAGCAGCTTAGCTCGTGGGGGTATCTACGAGCAGTACTTC. The rearrangement uses TRBV7-8 and TRBJ2-7; the D call may be TRBD1 or TRBD2 (5 bases each). Per the germline V gene, CDR1 is SGHVS and CDR2 is FQNEAQ. V was shortened by 0 bases and J by 3 bases, with 12 bases between the two germline ends. CDR3 length equals 15 residues.